These 22 T cell receptor beta chains were all obtained from the same sample, sequenced in a study of cytomegalovirus exposure and HLA in healthy donors. This PCR relied on a set of 60 Vbeta primers and 13 Jbeta primers. TCRdb keeps only in-frame clones here, not all; method: immunoSEQ multiplex PCR. The table records 90,000 to 130,000 clones, 65% to 75% of them present only once. Sequenced material: PBMCs. The source is a man aged 25 to 40 in good health and CMV-seropositive.

V is TRBV9 and J is TRBJ2-2; 9 nucleotides line up with TRBD2. The CDR3 is 18 amino acids. J lost 1 base, V lost 2 bases, and 9 bases had no gene match. Germline V CDR1 and CDR2: SGDLS, YYNGEE. CDR3 in amino acids: CASSVHIAGDQNTGELFF. The CDR3 DNA reads TGTGCCAGCAGCGTCCACATAGCGGGGGACCAGAACACCGGGGAGCTGTTTTTT. The whole variable domain, remainder taken from reference TRBV9 and TRBJ2-2, is DSGVTQTPKHLITATGQRVTLRCSPRSGDLSVYWYQQSLDQGLQFLIQYYNGEERAKGNILERFSAQQFPDLHSELNLSSLELGDSALYFCASSVHIAGDQNTGELFFGEGSRLTVL.

In nucleotides, the CDR3 is TGTGCCAGCGCGTCCCAGGCGGGTATCTATGGCTACACCTTC. Its protein is CASASQAGIYGYTF. The V call is TRBV7-9, the J call TRBJ1-2; D gene unclear. The CDR3 consists of 14 residues. The V and J ends lost 8 bases and 4 bases respectively, with 17 bases between them. Per germline, CDR1 SEHNR and CDR2 FQNEAQ (reference sequence).

The chain has TRBV19 and TRBJ2-3; 7 bases are a match to TRBD1. The CDR3 loop spans 17 amino acids. The V gene end was trimmed by 9 bases and the J gene end by 7 bases; junction bases not matched to a gene: 22. Germline V gives CDR1 LNHDA, CDR2 SQIVND (reference sequence). The CDR3 DNA reads as TGTGCCAGGCCCGGAAGACAGGGTTTTTGGGTGTGCTATACGCAGTATTTT. This encodes CARPGRQGFWVCYTQYF.

This clone has ten or more counts. This sample also contains other DNA sequences that code for the same CDR3. This chain uses TRBV10-3 with TRBJ2-3, with 16 bases lining up with TRBD2. Losses at the gene ends were 2 bases for V and 4 bases for J; bases not matched to a gene: 3. Germline CDR1 is ENHRY and CDR2 is SYGVKD. The CDR3 totals 17 residues. CDR3 loop: CAISEPGTSGGADTQYF. DNA of the CDR3: TGTGCCATCAGTGAGCCCGGGACTAGCGGGGGGGCAGATACGCAGTATTTT.

The chain uses TRBV6-1 and TRBJ2-7; 7 bases are shared with TRBD1. Germline trimming cut 6 bases from V and 3 bases from J; bases unmatched to any gene: 8. CDR3 length: 14 residues. Looked up from germline, CDR1 is MNHNS and CDR2 is SASEGT. The CDR3 region is CASRIDRVFYEQYF. CDR3 nucleotides: TGTGCCAGCAGAATCGACAGGGTCTTCTACGAGCAGTACTTC.

CDR3 DNA: TGCGCCAGCAGCTTAGTCCCAGATAGCAATCAGCCCCAGCATTTT. Its protein product is CASSLVPDSNQPQHF. The chain carries TRBV5-1 and TRBJ1-5; unclear D gene. Germline V gene lookup returns CDR1 SGHRS and CDR2 YFSETQ. V lost 2 bases and J 0 bases, leaving 9 bases between the germline ends. There are 15 residues in the CDR3.

This chain uses TRBV5-4 with TRBJ2-5; a possible D gene is TRBD1 (6 bases). Germline loops: CDR1 SGHNT, CDR2 YYREEE (reference sequence). This CDR3 is built from 15 residues. Trimming cost V 4 bases and J 1 base, with 14 bases left between them. CDR3 nucleotides: TGTGCCAGCAGCCCGCTCACAGGGAGCCAAGAGACCCAGTACTTC. Protein: CASSPLTGSQETQYF.

V is TRBV7-2 and J is TRBJ2-3; TRBD1 aligns across 8 bases. The CDR3 has 15 residues. Germline V lookup: CDR1 SGHTA, CDR2 FQGNSA. V lost 5 bases to trimming and J lost 0 bases; unmatched junction nucleotides: 4. The CDR3 nucleotides read TGTGCCAGCAGCCGGACAGGGCATAGCACAGATACGCAGTATTTT. Protein: CASSRTGHSTDTQYF.

The CDR3: CASSLYGENTEAFF. The CDR3 DNA follows: TGTGCCAGCAGCTTGTACGGGGAGAACACTGAAGCTTTCTTT. V is TRBV7-2 and J is TRBJ1-1, with D unresolved. Per germline, CDR1 SGHTA and CDR2 FQGNSA. This CDR3 is 14 amino acids long. V dropped 3 bases and J dropped 1 base, with 9 bases sitting between them.

The chain has TRBV19 and TRBJ2-1; a weak D match, TRBD2 (6 bases). This CDR3 contains 17 residues. The V and J ends lost 4 bases and 4 bases respectively, with 20 bases between them. Germline assignment: CDR1 LNHDA and CDR2 SQIVND (reference sequence). The CDR3 DNA follows: TGTGCCAGTAGTAATGGGGGGAGCGGAGCGTCGTACAATGAGCAGTTCTTC. Encoded protein: CASSNGGSGASYNEQFF.

J is TRBJ1-1 and V is TRBV5-4; tentative D call: TRBD1 (5 bases). The CDR3 is 14 residues long. From germline, CDR1 is SGHNT and CDR2 YYREEE (reference sequence). V lost 2 bases, J lost 0 bases, and 8 bases lay in between. The CDR3 is CASSLGVVNTEAFF. CDR3 DNA sequence: TGTGCCAGCAGCTTAGGGGTAGTGAACACTGAAGCTTTCTTT.

The chain carries TRBV5-1 and TRBJ1-5; TRBD1 is a possible D gene (5 bases). The CDR3 runs to 16 residues. The germline V gene encodes CDR1 SGHRS and CDR2 YFSETQ. V lost 0 bases, J lost 5 bases, and 15 bases lay in between. CDR3 residues: CASSLAPGPTDQPQHF. CDR3 sequence (DNA): TGCGCCAGCAGCTTGGCACCAGGGCCCACCGATCAGCCCCAGCATTTT.

This clone was recorded once. The CDR3 DNA follows: TGTGCCTGGACCCCGGGACAGGGGTTCAATGAGCAGTTCTTC. Translated: CAWTPGQGFNEQFF. The V call is TRBV30, the J call TRBJ2-1; 10 bases match TRBD1. Trimming at V came to 4 bases and at J to 6 bases, leaving 6 bases not matched to a gene. The CDR3 is 14 residues long. The V gene's germline CDR1 is GTSNPN and CDR2 SVGIG (reference sequence).

The chain couples TRBV5-1 to TRBJ2-5; 7 bases line up with TRBD1. The CDR3 is 16 residues long. V was pared by 4 bases and J by 5 bases, with 14 bases of the junction left unmatched. The V gene's germline CDR1 is SGHRS and CDR2 YFSETQ. The CDR3 bases are TGCGCCAGCAGCACATCGTCCAGGGGGTTGGGGGAGACCCAGTACTTC. This translates into CASSTSSRGLGETQYF.

This clone was found once. V is TRBV18 and J is TRBJ1-1; 9 bases map to TRBD1. This CDR3 is 15 amino acids long. Trimming took 3 bases from V and 4 from J; bases not matched to a gene: 6. In germline, CDR1 is KGHSH, CDR2 LQKENI. The CDR3 DNA reads TGTGCCAGCTCACCTGGACAGGGGAGCTCCACTGAAGCTTTCTTT. Protein sequence: CASSPGQGSSTEAFF.

This sequence joins TRBV15 and TRBJ1-4, with D maybe TRBD1 (5 bases). The CDR3 sequence is 16 residues long. Germline CDR1 and CDR2: LNHNV and YYDKDF (reference sequence). V lost 3 bases to trimming and J lost 7 bases, with 18 bases between them. The CDR3 sequence: CATSRIVRDGSEKLFF. CDR3 sequence (DNA): TGTGCCACCAGCAGGATTGTTCGGGACGGGAGTGAAAAACTGTTTTTT.

The chain combines TRBV6-5 with TRBJ1-5, with 8 bases that match TRBD1. J gave up 5 bases and V 5 bases, and 8 bases lay outside the gene matches. The V gene's germline CDR1 is MNHEY and CDR2 SVGAGI. This CDR3 has 15 residues. CDR3 loop: CASSRDRGSDQPQHF. The CDR3 DNA reads as TGTGCCAGCAGTCGCGACAGGGGAAGCGATCAGCCCCAGCATTTT.

This rearrangement joins TRBV5-1 to TRBJ2-7, with D perhaps TRBD1 (5 bases). This CDR3 contains 15 residues. V was clipped by 0 bases and J by 1 base, with 11 bases between them. Per germline, CDR1 SGHRS and CDR2 YFSETQ. The CDR3 region has the DNA TGCGCCAGCAGCTTGGCTCAGGGTGGGTCCTACGAGCAGTACTTC. Its protein is CASSLAQGGSYEQYF. Full variable domain (outside the CDR3, taken from reference TRBV5-1 and TRBJ2-7): KAGVTQTPRYLIKTRGQQVTLSCSPISGHRSVSWYQQTPGQGLQFLFEYFSETQRNKGNFPGRFSGRQFSNSRSEMNVSTLELGDSALYLCASSLAQGGSYEQYFGPGTRLTVT.

The sample holds one count of this clone. The chain recombines TRBV9 with TRBJ2-5; D is possibly TRBD2 (5 bases). The J call may be mistaken, given a closer DNA end match to TRBJ2-7. This CDR3 has 12 amino acids. The germline V gene has CDR1 SGDLS and CDR2 YYNGEE. The CDR3 DNA is TGTGCCAGCAGCCCGGGATCCTACGAGCAGTACTTC. This codes for CASSPGSYEQYF.

The gene calls are TRBV11-2 and TRBJ1-5, with no clear D. The CDR3 is 14 amino acids. The germline gives CDR1 SGHAT, CDR2 FQNNGV. V lost 0 bases and J lost 7, with 10 bases in between. The CDR3: CASSLDGVWQPQHF. The CDR3 DNA reads TGTGCCAGCAGCTTAGACGGGGTCTGGCAGCCCCAGCATTTT.

This clone was recorded a few times. The rearrangement uses TRBV4-3 and TRBJ2-1; 11 nucleotides match TRBD2. The CDR3 is made up of 17 amino acids. J was trimmed by 5 bases and V by 1 base; bases with no gene match: 7. Germline-derived CDR1 and CDR2 are LGHNA and YSLEER. The CDR3 protein is CASSQVLSGGANNEQFF. CDR3 DNA: TGCGCCAGCAGCCAAGTGCTTAGCGGGGGGGCTAACAATGAGCAGTTCTTC.

CDR3 amino acids: CASSVSGGSQETQYF. The CDR3 nucleotides are TGTGCCAGCAGCGTATCAGGGGGGAGCCAAGAGACCCAGTACTTC. V is TRBV9 and J is TRBJ2-5; possibly TRBD1 for D (7 bases). V was cut by 1 base and J by 1 base, with 11 bases left in between. The CDR3 totals 15 residues. Germline V lookup: CDR1 SGDLS, CDR2 YYNGEE. Looking up the rest from reference TRBV9 and TRBJ2-5 gives the full variable domain: DSGVTQTPKHLITATGQRVTLRCSPRSGDLSVYWYQQSLDQGLQFLIQYYNGEERAKGNILERFSAQQFPDLHSELNLSSLELGDSALYFCASSVSGGSQETQYFGPGTRLLVL.